This T cell receptor (beta chain) was identified during a study of CD8 T cells in Susac syndrome. Negative isolation was used for CD8+ and CD4+ T cells, and FACS enrichment was applied to TEMRA cells. This CDR3 has 15 amino acids. Trimming removed 0 bases at V and 11 bases at J, with 17 bases between. Germline values: CDR1 MGHRA, CDR2 YSYEKL. An amount of RNA that ranged from roughly 0.45 to 1 ug was reverse transcribed with random hexamers. The TCR beta CDR3 was amplified by immunoSEQ multiplex PCR across 54 Vbeta, 13 Jbeta. MiXCR was run by TCRdb on the immunoSEQ multiplex PCR reads, yielding one entry per CDR3 protein. The sample yields about 130,000 distinct CDR3 sequences, more than 85% seen once.

This receptor was obtained from a human donor with multiple sclerosis. The chain uses TRBV4-1 and TRBJ1-5; no firm D call. The sequencing sample was made of CD8+ T cells from PBMCs. The CDR3 reads CASSQDRDTLRSQHF. CDR3 DNA sequence: TGCGCCAGCAGCCAAGATCGAGATACCCTAAGGTCCCAGCATTTT.